This entry is about one T cell receptor beta chain. Its antigen is undetermined. The CDR3 is 14 amino acids. V was clipped by 3 bases and J by 2 bases, with 8 bases between them. The sample is drawn from a study of CD8 T cells in ankylosing spondylitis. Study-wide findings and caveats: What appeared characteristic of ankylosing spondylitis blood was a TCR beta motif of eight highly homologous variants. Clones tied to disease were said to be significantly enriched in matched ankylosing spondylitis synovial fluid.

TCRdb fed the 5' RACE reads into MiXCR, producing one record per CDR3 protein. In the table there are about 350,000 distinct CDR3 sequences, approximately 22% of which are singletons. The rearrangement links TRBV12-3 or TRBV12-4 to TRBJ2-1; D is unresolved. This receptor was obtained from a male donor with ankylosing spondylitis or in good health (not recorded which). The sample consisted of blood, either unsorted or a sorted T cell fraction (not recorded which). The CDR3 region has the DNA TGTGCCAGCAGTTTGGTTGGGGCCTACAATGAGCAGTTCTTC. Encoded protein: CASSLVGAYNEQFF.